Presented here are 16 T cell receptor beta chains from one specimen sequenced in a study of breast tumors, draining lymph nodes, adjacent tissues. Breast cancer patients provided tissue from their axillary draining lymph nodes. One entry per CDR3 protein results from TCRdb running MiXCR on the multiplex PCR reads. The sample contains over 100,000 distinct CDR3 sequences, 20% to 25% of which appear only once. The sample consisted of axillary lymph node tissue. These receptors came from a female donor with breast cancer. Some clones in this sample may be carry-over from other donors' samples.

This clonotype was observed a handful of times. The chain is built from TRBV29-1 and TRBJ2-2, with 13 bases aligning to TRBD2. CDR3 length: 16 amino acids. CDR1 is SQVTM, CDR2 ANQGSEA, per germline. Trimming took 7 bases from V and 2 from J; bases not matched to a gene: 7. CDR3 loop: CSAGLAGIFNTGELFF. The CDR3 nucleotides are TGCAGCGCGGGACTAGCGGGAATTTTTAACACCGGGGAGCTGTTTTTT.

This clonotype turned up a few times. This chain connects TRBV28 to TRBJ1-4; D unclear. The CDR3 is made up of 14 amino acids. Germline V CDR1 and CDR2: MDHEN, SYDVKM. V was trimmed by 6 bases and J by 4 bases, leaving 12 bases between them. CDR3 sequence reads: CASSLPRGNEKLFF. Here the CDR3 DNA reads TGTGCCAGCAGCCTCCCCCGCGGTAATGAAAAACTGTTTTTT.

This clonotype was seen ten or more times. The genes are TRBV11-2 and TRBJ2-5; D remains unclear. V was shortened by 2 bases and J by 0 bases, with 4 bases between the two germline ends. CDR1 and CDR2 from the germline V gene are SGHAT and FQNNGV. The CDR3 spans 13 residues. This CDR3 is CASSLMYQETQYF. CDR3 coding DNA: TGTGCCAGCAGCTTAATGTACCAAGAGACCCAGTACTTC.

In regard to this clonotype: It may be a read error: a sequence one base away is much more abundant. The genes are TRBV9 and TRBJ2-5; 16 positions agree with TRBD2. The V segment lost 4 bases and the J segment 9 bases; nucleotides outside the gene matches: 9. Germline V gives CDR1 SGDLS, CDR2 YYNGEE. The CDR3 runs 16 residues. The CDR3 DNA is TGTGCCAGCAGCCTATCGGGGACTAGCGGGAGGGAGGCCCAGTACTTC. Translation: CASSLSGTSGREAQYF.

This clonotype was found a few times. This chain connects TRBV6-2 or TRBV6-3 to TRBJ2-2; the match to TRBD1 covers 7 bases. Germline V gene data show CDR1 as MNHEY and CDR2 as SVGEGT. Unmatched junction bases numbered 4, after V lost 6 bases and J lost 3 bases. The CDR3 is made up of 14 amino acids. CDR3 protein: CASRTGPDTGELFF. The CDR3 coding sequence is TGTGCCAGCAGGACAGGGCCGGACACCGGGGAGCTGTTTTTT.

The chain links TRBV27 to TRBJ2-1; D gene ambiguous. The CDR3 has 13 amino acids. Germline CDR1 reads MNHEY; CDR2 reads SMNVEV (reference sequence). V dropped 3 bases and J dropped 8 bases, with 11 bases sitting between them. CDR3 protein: CASSLDHTYEQFF. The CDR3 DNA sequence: TGTGCCAGCAGTTTGGATCATACCTATGAGCAGTTCTTC.

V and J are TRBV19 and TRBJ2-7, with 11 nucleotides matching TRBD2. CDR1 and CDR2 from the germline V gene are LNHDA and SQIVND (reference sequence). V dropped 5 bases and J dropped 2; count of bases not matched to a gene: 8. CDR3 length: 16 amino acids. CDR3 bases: TGTGCCAGTAGTGGGAGACTAGCGGGGTCAACCTACGAGCAGTACTTC. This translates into CASSGRLAGSTYEQYF.

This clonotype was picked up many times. In DNA form, the CDR3 reads TGTGCCAGCAGCCCTTACAGGGATAGGTCCTACGAGCAGTACTTC. It translates to CASSPYRDRSYEQYF. This chain joins TRBV9 and TRBJ2-7; D perhaps matches TRBD1 (6 bases). Per germline, CDR1 SGDLS and CDR2 YYNGEE. CDR3 length equals 15 residues. The V gene lost 4 bases and the J gene lost 1 base, with 15 bases spanning the gap.

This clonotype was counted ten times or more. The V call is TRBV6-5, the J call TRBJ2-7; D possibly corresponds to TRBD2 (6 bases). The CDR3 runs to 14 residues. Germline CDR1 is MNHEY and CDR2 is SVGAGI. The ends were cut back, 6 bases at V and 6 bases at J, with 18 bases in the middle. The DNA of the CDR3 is TGTGCCAGCAGCACCGGGACTGCGGTTTTCGAGCAGTACTTC. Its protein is CASSTGTAVFEQYF.

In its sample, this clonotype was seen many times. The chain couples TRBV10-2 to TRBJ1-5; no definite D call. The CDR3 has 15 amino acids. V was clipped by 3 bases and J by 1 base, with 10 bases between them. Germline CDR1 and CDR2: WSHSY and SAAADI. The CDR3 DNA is TGCGCCAGCAGTGATATTTTGGGAAGCAATCAGCCCCAGCATTTT. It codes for CASSDILGSNQPQHF.

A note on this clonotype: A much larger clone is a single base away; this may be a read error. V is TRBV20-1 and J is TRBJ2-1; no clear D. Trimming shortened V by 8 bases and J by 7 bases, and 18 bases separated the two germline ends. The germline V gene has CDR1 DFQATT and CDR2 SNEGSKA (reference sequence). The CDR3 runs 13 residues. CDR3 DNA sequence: TGCAGTACCCCGGAGCTCAGAAGGAATGAGCAGTTCTTC. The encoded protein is CSTPELRRNEQFF.

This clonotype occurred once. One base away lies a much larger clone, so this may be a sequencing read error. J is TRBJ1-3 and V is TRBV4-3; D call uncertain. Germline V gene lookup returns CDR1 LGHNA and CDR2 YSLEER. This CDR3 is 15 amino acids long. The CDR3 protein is CASSQDRFSGTTIYF. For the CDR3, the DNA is TGCGCCAGCAGCCAAGACCGCTTCTCTGGAACCACCATATATTTT.

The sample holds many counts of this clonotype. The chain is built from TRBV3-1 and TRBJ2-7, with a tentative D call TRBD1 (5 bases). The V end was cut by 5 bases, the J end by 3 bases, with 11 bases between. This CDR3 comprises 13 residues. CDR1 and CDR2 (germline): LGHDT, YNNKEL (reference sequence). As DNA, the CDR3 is TGTGCCAGCAGCGGGGCATTTAACTACGAGCAGTACTTC. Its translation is CASSGAFNYEQYF.

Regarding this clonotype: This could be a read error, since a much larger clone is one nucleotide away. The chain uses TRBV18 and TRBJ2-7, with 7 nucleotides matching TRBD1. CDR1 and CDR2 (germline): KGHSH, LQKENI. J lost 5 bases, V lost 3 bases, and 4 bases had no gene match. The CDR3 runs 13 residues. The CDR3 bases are TGTGCCAGCTCACCGGGACAGTTCCACGAGCAGTACTTC. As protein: CASSPGQFHEQYF.

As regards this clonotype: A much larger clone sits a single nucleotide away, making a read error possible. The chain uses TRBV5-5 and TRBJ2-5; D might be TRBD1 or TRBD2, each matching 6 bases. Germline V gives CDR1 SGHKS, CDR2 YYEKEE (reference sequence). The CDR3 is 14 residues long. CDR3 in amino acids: CASSLAGAEETQHF. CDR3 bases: TGTGCCAGCAGCTTGGCGGGGGCTGAAGAGACCCAGCACTTC.

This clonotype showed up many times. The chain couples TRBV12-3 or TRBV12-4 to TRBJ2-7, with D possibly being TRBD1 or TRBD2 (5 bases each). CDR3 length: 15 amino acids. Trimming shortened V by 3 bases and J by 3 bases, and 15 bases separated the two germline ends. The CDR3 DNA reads TGTGCCAGCAGTTTGGCCGGGTCGGGGCTCTACGAGCAGTACTTC. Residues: CASSLAGSGLYEQYF.